This T cell receptor (beta chain) comes out of a study of T cells in localized non-small cell lung cancer. Overall study findings and caveats: Median approximately 58 top-100 tumor clones were shared with paired adjacent lung. Heterogeneity remains possible because sequencing was limited to only one tumor region. Density of T cells in blood, when higher, went with longer overall survival. Tumor showed lower T cell clonality than uninvolved adjacent lung, where it was highest.

This clone was seen more than once but under ten times. Its cognate antigen is unknown. Assay: immunoSEQ multiplex PCR; the TCRdb copy retains only in-frame clones and omits some. The sample includes about 20,000 clones, about 87% of them seen just once. This CDR3 contains 13 residues. Looked up from germline, CDR1 is SGHRS and CDR2 is YFSETQ. The germline V and J ends were trimmed by 2 bases and 5 bases, with 10 bases remaining between them. The sample here was peripheral blood, taken before any cancer treatment. The chain carries TRBV5-1 and TRBJ1-2, with a possible D match to TRBD1 (6 bases). The TCR sequence derives from a male donor at least 60 years old with stage I squamous cell lung carcinoma. Here the CDR3 reads CASSFGTGYGYTF. The CDR3 bases are TGCGCCAGCAGCTTTGGTACAGGGTATGGCTACACCTTC. Complete variable domain (other parts from reference TRBV5-1 and TRBJ1-2): KAGVTQTPRYLIKTRGQQVTLSCSPISGHRSVSWYQQTPGQGLQFLFEYFSETQRNKGNFPGRFSGRQFSNSRSEMNVSTLELGDSALYLCASSFGTGYGYTFGSGTRLTVV.